Here is one TCR beta chain with its context. What this receptor recognizes is not known. Per-base quality was not reported, and no clone a single base away is much larger than it. Trimming at the junction amounts to 6 bases on V and 4 bases on J, and the germline ends lie 15 bases apart. Including the terminal cysteine and phenylalanine, the CDR3 comprises 14 residues. Only the CDR3 part of the read is kept: 42 bases, read in frame from the first base. The germline V gene (reference sequence) yields MNHEY for CDR1 and SMNVEV for CDR2. Survey sequencing of tumors used two replicates per sample, and the tumor libraries mostly started from 4.5 to 5.5 ug of input genomic DNA. The immunoSEQ hsTCRbeta kit was used to prepare TCRbeta libraries according to the manufacturer's instructions. An Illumina NovaSeq 6000 S4 flow cell was used to sequence the final libraries, which had first been combined to 3 nM. The published analysis was carried out like this. The immunoSEQ Analyzer was used for raw data preprocessing and quality control. The analysis was restricted to productive rearrangements, with each unique CDR3 amino acid sequence defining a clonotype. Repertoire clonality was estimated as the Gini-Simpson index, which was computed with the R package tcR. Student's t test was used to compare Gini indices, and Pearson correlation was used to assess associations with tumor size change. TCRdb carries this immuneACCESS record with in-frame sequences only. Its versions omit some clonotypes, under half of them owing to an unresolved V gene in the studies checked, with the rest unexplained. The V and J calls and the clone size are those of that table, but D and trimming were determined from the DNA. This sample comprises around 10,000 clones, roughly 61% of them detected only once. Together, the top ten hold approximately 7.8% of the sample.

This specimen comes from a study of neoadjuvant anti-PD-1 for oral cavity cancer (dated by TCRdb to about 2021). Background for the entire study: Patients mostly received three to four biweekly doses of nivolumab at 3 mg/kg before curative-intent surgical resection. A 33% response rate was observed in the parent correlative cohort, in which more than 9 patients were included. Responders were defined as patients with complete response, partial response or stable disease by RECIST 1.1; non-responders were defined as patients with progression. Patients who did not progress were given a fourth nivolumab dose at about day 43 and had definitive surgical resection on days 50-56. The study at large found these results: Larger post-treatment sizes of preexisting intratumoral clones correlated with greater tumor shrinkage, suggesting expansion of preexisting clones contributed to response. Only a few patients per response group were included in the TCR analyses, and larger cohorts for validation were called for by the authors. A higher pretreatment blood Treg/Th17 ratio correlated with both higher pretreatment blood TCRbeta clonality and lower post-treatment tumor TCRbeta clonality.

Interpreted using the paper, the time point label stands for: after neoadjuvant nivolumab, at surgical resection. Patients were newly diagnosed with stage II-IVA oral cavity squamous cell carcinoma and had received no prior systemic or radiation treatment. The cohort was composed of patients with HPV-negative, locally advanced oral cavity squamous cell carcinoma. The samples were drawn from a longitudinal correlative study tied to a single-arm phase II trial testing neoadjuvant nivolumab in oral cavity squamous cell carcinoma. Subject-matched pre- and post-treatment PBMCs and tumors from three responders and three non-responders underwent genomic DNA-based TCRbeta sequencing. Genomic DNA was isolated from tumor tissue using the Maxwell RSC DNA from Tissue kit.

Recombination joined TRBV27 with TRBJ1-1; TRBD1 is a possible D gene, resting on 5 matching bases. The sequencing used tumor tissue, collected after nivolumab (anti-PD-1) treatment. This receptor was taken from a person between 40 and 80 years old with oral cavity squamous cell carcinoma. In nucleotides, the sequence is TGTGCCAGCAGCTTAAGAAAGGGGTCCACTGAAGCTTTCTTT. Its protein is CASSLRKGSTEAFF.